Given below is one TCR beta chain in context. No antigen is known for it. Clones were sequenced by immunoSEQ multiplex PCR, and TCRdb holds only the in-frame ones, with some missing. The data contain about 58,000 clones, more than 75% of them singletons. This entry is derived from a study of OX40 agonist ivuxolimab in advanced cancers. Study-level points and caveats: Expanded clones were, on average, more numerous in CD8+ T cells than in CD4+. Among the nonresponders, some also had low normalized T-cell clonal expansion.

V shed 2 bases and J 4 bases; nucleotides not matched to a gene: 7. This CDR3 spans 16 amino acids. Germline CDR1 and CDR2: LNHDA and SQIVND (reference sequence). The chain uses TRBV19 and TRBJ2-2; 7 bases are shared with TRBD1. The TCR was taken from an adult with an advanced solid tumor such as melanoma, head and neck, liver or kidney cancer. Sequencing used CD4+ or CD8+ T cells sorted from blood, obtained in a trial of the OX40 agonist ivuxolimab. CDR3 sequence (DNA): TGTGCCAGTAGTATAATCGAGACAGGGTTCACCGGGGAGCTGTTTTTT. Protein product: CASSIIETGFTGELFF.